Included here is one TCR beta chain sequence, with context. This table comes from immunoSEQ multiplex PCR, and its TCRdb copy is limited to in-frame clones, with some not included. The table has under 200,000 clones, roughly 80% seen once. This sample was taken from a study of blood T cell repertoires in COVID-19. V was pared by 6 bases and J by 0 bases, with 8 bases between. Germline V lookup: CDR1 LGHNT, CDR2 FRNRAP. The CDR3 runs to 14 residues. The receptor's source is a woman between 35 and 50 years old with acute COVID-19. V and J are TRBV12-5 and TRBJ2-2; the D gene is possibly TRBD2 (5 bases). The source material was PBMCs or T cells enriched from blood (not recorded which). This CDR3 is CASGRTANTGELFF. The CDR3 DNA reads as TGTGCTAGTGGACGGACTGCGAACACCGGGGAGCTGTTTTTT.